This entry is about one T cell receptor (beta chain). No antigen is known for it. Nothing much larger sits one base from this clone, and base qualities are not available. Inclusive of the bounding cysteine and phenylalanine, the CDR3 is 13 residues long. The kept DNA is CDR3 alone, 39 bases in frame from the first base. CDR1 and CDR2, per the germline V gene, are KGHDR and SFDVKD. Cut back by 5 bases and 4 bases, the V and J ends lie 10 bases apart. In the paper's terms, the treatment or condition label means: suppressive antiretroviral therapy. Cells were stimulated with anti-CD3/anti-CD28 magnetic beads as a nonspecific positive control representing the CD4+ T cell repertoire. Sorting of responding CD4+ T cells was based on upregulation of both CD40 ligand and CD69. Participants were HIV-1-infected adults who started suppressive ART during chronic infection. For at least 4 years, participants had undetectable plasma HIV-1 RNA, below 50 copies/mL. To be included, participants needed a CD4+ T cell count above 400 cells/uL and a positive CMV serology. Before stimulation, PBMCs were isolated using density centrifugation and depleted of CD8+ T cells. For 15 to 20 hours, CD8-depleted PBMCs were stimulated with anti-CD28/CD49d costimulation, a CD40-blocking antibody, and enfuvirtide, which was added to prevent new infections. Cell sorting was performed on a Beckman Coulter MoFlo Legacy or XDP sorter, and dead cells were excluded with propidium iodide. For samples with more than one million cells, genomic DNA was extracted with the QIAamp DNA Mini Kit, and for all other samples the Quick-DNA Microprep Kit was used.

The immunoSEQ hsTCRB assay version 4, run in survey mode, was used to sequence TCRbeta repertoires from genomic DNA. Genomic DNA was diluted to approximately 10 ng/uL, and up to roughly 1 ug per sample was used for TCRbeta sequencing. Turning to the authors' computational methods: TCRbeta data were analyzed in ImmunoSeq Analyzer 3.0, with diversity computed on productive nucleotide rearrangements. Using the Immunarch R package, lower-bound TCR diversity was estimated with the improved Chao index and clonality was estimated with the Gini coefficient. Nucleotide rearrangements that differed but encoded the same CDR3beta amino acid sequence were counted as separate clonotypes. Differential abundance analysis found TCRbeta sequences that were significantly enriched in antigen-responding cells compared with anti-CD3/anti-CD28-activated cells. GLIPH2 grouped TCRs by predicted peptide-MHC specificity, both within each participant and across combined participant data sets. What TCRdb holds here is the immuneACCESS table cut down to in-frame rearrangements. Part of the clones is not present; checked against another copy, under half of the missing clones reflect an unresolved V gene, and the others are unexplained. V, J and clone size reflect that table, while D and trimming were determined from the DNA. Present in this sample are about 45,000 clones, 80% to 90% of which were seen just once. Around 3.4% of the sample rests with the top ten.

The entry originates in a study of persistence of HIV-infected CD4 T cells (dated by TCRdb to about 2020). About the full investigation: The median time the participants had spent on suppressive ART was 7 to 9 years. Apart from a couple of participants who underwent leukapheresis at a single time point, peripheral blood samples of up to about 180 mL were collected from participants at multiple time points. Anti-CD3/anti-CD28 stimulation activated a higher proportion of cells, with a lower memory fraction, than antigen stimulation. The study isolated CMV- and HIV-1 Gag-responding CD4+ T cells from ART-treated individuals to examine antigen-driven clonal expansion of HIV-1-infected cells. Proviral sequencing was used to assess clonality among infected cells, whereas TCRbeta sequencing gauged the clonality of all cells within each sorted population. In the cross-participant TCR cluster analysis, fewer than 10 participants were included for CMV and about 7 participants were included for Gag. The paper's findings and limits, for the study overall: TCRbeta richness in CMV- and Gag-responding cells was significantly lower than in anti-CD3/anti-CD28-responding cells; CMV-responding cells had higher oligoclonality than CD3/CD28-stimulated and Gag-responding cells. TCR oligoclonality correlated with proviral oligoclonality within the same sorted populations. Because the TCR analyses were done in bulk, restricting them to just the rare CMV-responding cells that actually carried HIV-1 proviruses was not possible. Antigen-responding cells were enriched for degenerate expanded CDR3beta sequences, which suggests convergent selection of CD4+ responses to CMV and Gag. The study involved few individuals and tested only a limited range of antigens.

The sequencing used CD4+ T cells sorted from PBMCs after approximately 20-hour stimulation, collected from a patient who received antiretroviral therapy. The cell subset or site label, read with the paper, signifies: CD40L+CD69+ CD4 T cells responding to anti-CD3/anti-CD28 beads, representing the overall repertoire. This clonotype originated in an adult woman with HIV who was CMV-seropositive. The chain couples TRBV24-1 to TRBJ1-2, with the D gene uncertain. At the DNA level, the sequence is TGTGCCACCAGTGTTGGGTCATCCTATGGCTACACCTTC. This codes for CATSVGSSYGYTF.